This T cell receptor beta chain was observed in a study of cytomegalovirus exposure and HLA in healthy donors. A multiplex PCR was run with 60 Vbeta primers and 13 Jbeta primers. The assay was immunoSEQ multiplex PCR, and TCRdb's table has in-frame clones only and misses some. In the table there are 120,000 or so clones, 81% of which are singletons. As concerns this clone: The target antigen is unknown.

V shed 0 bases, J shed 2 bases, and the junction held 4 bases outside the gene matches. Germline V CDR1 and CDR2: SGDLS, YYNGEE. The length of the CDR3 is 16 residues. Whole-study findings and limits: The study labeled 164 TCR beta chains cytomegalovirus-associated.

Sample: PBMCs. The source is a man aged 18-30 years in good health and CMV-seronegative. V and J are TRBV9 and TRBJ2-3; 9 bases map to TRBD1. The CDR3 sequence is CASSVEQGANTDTQYF. The DNA for the CDR3 is TGTGCCAGCAGCGTAGAACAGGGGGCTAACACAGATACGCAGTATTTT.